The 21 T cell receptor beta chains below all came from one sample that was sequenced in a study of vaccination and CD4 T cells after COVID-19. Sequence data for DNA of cultured CD4+ T cells were generated by the Oncomine TCR Beta short-read assay. MiXCR, applied by TCRdb to the PCR reads, yields one record per CDR3 protein. The sample lists about 19,000 distinct CDR3 sequences; around three fifths were seen once. Which antigens these TCRs recognize remains unknown. Treatment indicated: roughly 11-day PBMC culture with coronavirus spike peptide pools or control peptides (ViraFEST assay). Input material: CD4+ T cells from blood, cultured in vitro. These receptors came from a human donor who had recovered from COVID-19.

The chain recombines TRBV5-4 with TRBJ2-3; tentative D call: TRBD2 (5 bases). Looked up from germline, CDR1 is SGHNT and CDR2 is YYREEE (reference sequence). The CDR3 totals 15 residues. The V gene lost 0 bases and the J gene lost 11 bases, with 19 bases spanning the gap. CDR3 protein: CASSLASDTSRGQYF. CDR3 nucleotides: TGTGCCAGCAGCTTGGCCAGCGACACCTCCCGGGGGCAGTATTTT.

This chain links TRBV27 with TRBJ2-3, with a tentative D call TRBD2 (6 bases). V lost 3 bases to trimming and J lost 2 bases, with 12 bases between them. This CDR3 is built from 15 residues. Germline V gene data show CDR1 as MNHEY and CDR2 as SMNVEV (reference sequence). The CDR3 bases are TGTGCCAGCAGTTTCGGGCGGGAACCCACAGATACGCAGTATTTT. Translating it yields CASSFGREPTDTQYF.

The chain has TRBV20-1 and TRBJ2-7, with TRBD2 identical over 11 bases. The germline gives CDR1 DFQATT, CDR2 SNEGSKA (reference sequence). This CDR3 is built from 13 residues. The trim removed 5 bases at V and 4 bases at J, leaving 4 bases unmatched. The CDR3 region is CSAGGLAAYEQYF. CDR3 nucleotide sequence: TGCAGTGCTGGGGGACTAGCGGCTTACGAGCAGTACTTC.

This chain links TRBV20-1 with TRBJ1-4, with TRBD1 as a possible D gene (5 bases). The CDR3 is 13 residues long. Germline V gene sequence: CDR1 DFQATT, CDR2 SNEGSKA (reference sequence). V dropped 7 bases and J dropped 8 bases, with 17 bases sitting between them. The CDR3 DNA follows: TGCAGTGTCCCGGGGGGACTTGCGGAAAAACTGTTTTTT. This codes for CSVPGGLAEKLFF.

The chain recombines TRBV20-1 with TRBJ2-5, with 7 bases that match TRBD2. The CDR3 totals 16 residues. J gave up 2 bases and V 0 bases, and 9 bases lay outside the gene matches. Germline values: CDR1 DFQATT, CDR2 SNEGSKA (reference sequence). In DNA form, the CDR3 reads TGCAGTGCTAGAGATCGACGACTAGCCGTTCAAGAGACCCAGTACTTC. Translation gives CSARDRRLAVQETQYF.

The chain couples TRBV6-2 or TRBV6-3 to TRBJ2-1, with 10 bases matching TRBD2. CDR1 is MNHEY, CDR2 SVGEGT, per germline. There are 17 residues in the CDR3. The V segment lost 5 bases and the J segment 0 bases; nucleotides outside the gene matches: 7. This chain's CDR3 is CASSRASGSLSYNEQFF. The CDR3 DNA is TGTGCCAGCAGTAGAGCTAGCGGGAGCCTCTCCTACAATGAGCAGTTCTTC.

The V gene is TRBV20-1, the J gene TRBJ1-2, with D maybe TRBD1 (6 bases). CDR1 is DFQATT, CDR2 SNEGSKA, per germline (reference sequence). V lost 6 bases and J lost 3, with 17 bases in between. This CDR3 has 14 amino acids. DNA of the CDR3: TGCAGTGCCCCGACCCAGGGGAAGGACTATGGCTACACCTTC. Translation gives CSAPTQGKDYGYTF.

The rearrangement links TRBV5-1 to TRBJ2-3; D is ambiguous. Germline assignment: CDR1 SGHRS and CDR2 YFSETQ. The length of the CDR3 is 14 residues. Trimming took 1 base from V and 0 from J, leaving 6 bases between them. For the CDR3, the DNA is TGCGCCAGCAGCTTGACCCCTAGCACAGATACGCAGTATTTT. This gives the protein CASSLTPSTDTQYF.

The rearrangement links TRBV10-3 to TRBJ2-7, with unresolved D. V shed 3 bases and J shed 0 bases, with 15 bases lying between them. Germline V gene data show CDR1 as ENHRY and CDR2 as SYGVKD. This CDR3 is built from 16 residues. CDR3 DNA: TGTGCCATCAGTGACTCCCCTCCGAAAGTCTCCTACGAGCAGTACTTC. It yields the protein CAISDSPPKVSYEQYF.

This clonotype has a handful of counts. The rearrangement joins TRBV7-2 to TRBJ1-1; 9 bases match TRBD1. From germline, CDR1 is SGHTA and CDR2 FQGNSA. CDR3 size: 14 residues. With 5 bases clipped from V and 1 base from J, the junction kept 2 bases outside the gene matches. The CDR3, as DNA: TGTGCCAGCAGCACGGGACAGGGGAACACTGAAGCTTTCTTT. Translating gives CASSTGQGNTEAFF.

This chain connects TRBV6-1 to TRBJ1-4; D uncertain. CDR1 and CDR2 from the germline V gene are MNHNS and SASEGT. The CDR3 spans 16 residues. The ends were cut back, 4 bases at V and 0 bases at J, with 12 bases in the middle. Here the CDR3 DNA reads TGTGCCAGCAGTGCCCTGCCCGGGGCAACTAATGAAAAACTGTTTTTT. It translates to CASSALPGATNEKLFF.

The rearrangement uses TRBV5-1 and TRBJ1-2, with D maybe TRBD1 (5 bases). The V gene's germline CDR1 is SGHRS and CDR2 YFSETQ. V gave up 0 bases and J gave up 0 bases, with 9 bases separating them. This CDR3 is 15 amino acids long. This CDR3 is CASSLDRTPNYGYTF. The CDR3 coding sequence is TGCGCCAGCAGCTTGGACAGGACACCTAACTATGGCTACACCTTC.

The chain uses TRBV20-1 and TRBJ2-7, with D possibly TRBD2 on 5 matching bases. The V gene's germline CDR1 is DFQATT and CDR2 SNEGSKA (reference sequence). This CDR3 has 14 amino acids. Trimming took 1 base from V and 2 from J, leaving 12 bases between them. The CDR3 sequence: CSARGGGSPYEQYF. Written as DNA, the CDR3 is TGCAGTGCTAGAGGAGGTGGGAGCCCCTACGAGCAGTACTTC.

In its sample, this clonotype was seen a few times. The DNA of the CDR3 is TGTGCCAGCAGGCCACTCTTAGGGGGCTTAGGACTATACGAGCAGTACTTC. It translates to CASRPLLGGLGLYEQYF. The chain employs TRBV6-1 and TRBJ2-7, with TRBD1 as a possible D gene (7 bases). CDR3 length equals 17 residues. Germline CDR1 and CDR2: MNHNS and SASEGT. V was clipped by 6 bases and J by 4 bases, with 25 bases between them.

The V gene is TRBV6-5, the J gene TRBJ1-4; D gene unclear. The V gene lost 0 bases and the J gene lost 13 bases, with 15 bases spanning the gap. The CDR3 runs to 14 residues. Germline V lookup: CDR1 MNHEY, CDR2 SVGAGI. CDR3 coding DNA: TGTGCCAGCAGTTACTCGATCGGAAAGGGAGCACTGTTTTTT. Translated, it gives CASSYSIGKGALFF.

This clonotype was recorded once. The V and J genes are TRBV14 and TRBJ1-2; 7 bases are a match to TRBD1. In germline, CDR1 is SGHDN, CDR2 FVKESK. The junction had 4 bases not matched to a gene; V was cut back by 2 bases and J by 4 bases. The length of the CDR3 is 14 residues. The CDR3 region is CASSQNRGVYGYTF. The CDR3 region has the DNA TGTGCCAGCAGCCAAAACAGGGGTGTCTATGGCTACACCTTC.

The chain's CDR3 is CSAFNAGNTEAFF. CDR3 coding DNA: TGCAGTGCCTTTAACGCAGGGAACACTGAAGCTTTCTTT. The V and J genes are TRBV20-1 and TRBJ1-1; unclear D gene. Germline V gene lookup returns CDR1 DFQATT and CDR2 SNEGSKA (reference sequence). The CDR3 has 13 amino acids. Trimming stripped 6 bases from V and 1 base from J, with 12 bases between.

V usage is TRBV18 and J usage is TRBJ1-1; D possibly corresponds to TRBD1 (6 bases). The germline V gene encodes CDR1 KGHSH and CDR2 LQKENI. V gave up 3 bases and J gave up 3 bases, with 11 bases separating them. The CDR3 consists of 14 residues. The CDR3 protein is CASSPNEGDTEAFF. The CDR3 nucleotides read TGTGCCAGCTCACCTAACGAGGGGGACACTGAAGCTTTCTTT.

This chain connects TRBV27 to TRBJ1-1; D remains unclear. CDR1 is MNHEY and CDR2 is SMNVEV in the germline V gene (reference sequence). This CDR3 spans 15 amino acids. V dropped 4 bases and J dropped 5 bases, with 17 bases sitting between them. The CDR3 loop is CASSSTLGSSTEAFF. Written as DNA, the CDR3 is TGTGCCAGCAGTTCCACTTTGGGTTCTAGTACTGAAGCTTTCTTT.

The chain uses TRBV19 and TRBJ2-3; D is possibly TRBD2 (6 bases). Looked up from germline, CDR1 is LNHDA and CDR2 is SQIVND (reference sequence). CDR3 length equals 12 residues. V lost 3 bases and J 11 bases, leaving 12 bases between the germline ends. CDR3 coding DNA: TGTGCCAGTAGTATCAGTTGGGGGGTGCAGTATTTT. It specifies CASSISWGVQYF.

In its sample, this clonotype was seen once. The chain has TRBV9 and TRBJ1-1; D is possibly TRBD1 (6 bases). Germline lookup yields CDR1 SGDLS and CDR2 YYNGEE. This CDR3 has 14 amino acids. V lost 3 bases, J lost 1 base, and 10 bases lay in between. CDR3 amino acids: CASSEQQGNTEAFF. The CDR3 nucleotides are TGTGCCAGCAGCGAGCAACAGGGGAACACTGAAGCTTTCTTT.